Below, 12 T cell receptor beta chains from the same sample are listed, as sequenced in a study of human T cells and chemical hapten exposure. Time point meaning: pre-sensitization, week 0. Treatment here: therapeutic diphenylcyclopropenone sensitization with weekly scalp DPC. TCRdb redid the calling of the RACE reads with MiXCR, one entry per CDR3 protein. The data show about 120,000 distinct CDR3 sequences, roughly 14% seen once. The sequencing here drew on whole blood, taken in connection with sensitization to the hapten diphenylcyclopropenone (DPC). These receptors were taken from a woman aged 18-29 years with alopecia areata. Some clones in this sample may be carry-over from other donors' samples.

J is TRBJ2-3 and V is TRBV9; D gene uncertain. V dropped 0 bases and J dropped 0 bases, with 5 bases sitting between them. Germline values: CDR1 SGDLS, CDR2 YYNGEE. The CDR3 spans 14 residues. CDR3 region: CASSVGASTDTQYF. The CDR3 DNA reads as TGTGCCAGCAGCGTAGGGGCTAGCACAGATACGCAGTATTTT.

This clonotype came up a few times. The V gene is TRBV7-9, the J gene TRBJ2-7, with TRBD2 matching over 7 bases. This CDR3 has 15 residues. V was pared by 0 bases and J by 0 bases, with 2 bases of the junction left unmatched. The germline V gene encodes CDR1 SEHNR and CDR2 FQNEAQ (reference sequence). CDR3 protein: CASSLARGSSYEQYF. CDR3 nucleotides: TGTGCCAGCAGCTTAGCGCGGGGGTCCTCCTACGAGCAGTACTTC.

This clonotype was detected only a few times. The chain recombines TRBV7-9 with TRBJ2-1; no definite D call. V was shortened by 2 bases and J by 6 bases, with 8 bases between the two germline ends. Germline V gives CDR1 SEHNR, CDR2 FQNEAQ (reference sequence). This CDR3 spans 13 amino acids. CDR3 DNA: TGTGCCAGCAGCTTATTGACTCCCAATGAGCAGTTCTTC. It is translated as CASSLLTPNEQFF.

This chain links TRBV5-1 with TRBJ2-1, with 8 bases aligning to TRBD2. The trim removed 5 bases at V and 6 bases at J, leaving 7 bases unmatched. Germline loops: CDR1 SGHRS, CDR2 YFSETQ. The CDR3 contains 14 residues. The CDR3 spells CASRTGLGSNEQFF. The CDR3 DNA follows: TGCGCCAGCAGGACGGGACTAGGGTCCAATGAGCAGTTCTTC.

CDR3 coding DNA: TGTGCCAGCAGTGAGGGACAGGCTAATTCACCCCTCCACTTT. This gives the protein CASSEGQANSPLHF. The gene calls are TRBV2 and TRBJ1-6, with TRBD1 identical over 8 bases. V gave up 3 bases and J gave up 6 bases; unmatched junction bases: 1. This CDR3 region has 14 residues. Looked up from germline, CDR1 is SNHLY and CDR2 is FYNNEI.

This clonotype was found a few times. The V call is TRBV5-1, the J call TRBJ2-1, with D perhaps TRBD1 or TRBD2 (5 bases each). Germline V lookup: CDR1 SGHRS, CDR2 YFSETQ. This CDR3 spans 19 amino acids. V was cut by 3 bases and J by 3 bases, with 25 bases left in between. The CDR3 region is CASSSDRTLGTGIYNEQFF. CDR3 bases: TGCGCCAGCAGCTCCGACCGGACCCTGGGGACCGGTATCTACAATGAGCAGTTCTTC.

This clonotype has ten or more counts. The chain employs TRBV6-2 or TRBV6-3 and TRBJ2-1; 8 positions agree with TRBD2. Trimming removed 2 bases from V and 4 bases from J; junction bases left unmatched: 4. Germline loops: CDR1 MNHEY, CDR2 SVGEGT. The CDR3 is made up of 15 amino acids. The CDR3 loop reads CASSYTGGAYNEQFF. For the CDR3, the DNA is TGTGCCAGCAGTTACACCGGGGGGGCATACAATGAGCAGTTCTTC.

This clonotype has only a few counts. The chain links TRBV28 to TRBJ1-1; the D gene is possibly TRBD1 (6 bases). The length of the CDR3 is 20 residues. Germline V gene data show CDR1 as MDHEN and CDR2 as SYDVKM. The V end lost 7 bases, the J end lost 4 bases, and 34 bases lay between the germline ends. The CDR3 loop reads CASNPRGLSGRGTLGTEAFF. The CDR3 region has the DNA TGTGCCAGCAACCCAAGGGGGTTGAGCGGCAGGGGAACTTTGGGCACTGAAGCTTTCTTT.

This chain uses TRBV18 with TRBJ2-5; 8 bases line up with TRBD1. This CDR3 contains 18 residues. Germline V gene lookup returns CDR1 KGHSH and CDR2 LQKENI. J was trimmed by 2 bases and V by 1 base; bases with no gene match: 12. The CDR3 DNA reads TGTGCCAGCTCACCACTGCCCAGGGGGCGGGGAAGTCAAGAGACCCAGTACTTC. Protein: CASSPLPRGRGSQETQYF.

The sample holds many counts of this clonotype. This rearrangement joins TRBV5-1 to TRBJ1-1; the match to TRBD1 covers 9 bases. The CDR3 spans 16 residues. CDR1 and CDR2 from the germline V gene are SGHRS and YFSETQ. V trimming: 1 base; J trimming: 6 bases; junction bases outside the gene matches: 10. In nucleotides, the CDR3 is TGCGCCAGCAGCTTGAGTACAGGGGGCTTTGGACCTGAAGCTTTCTTT. Protein: CASSLSTGGFGPEAFF.

This clonotype has only a few counts. The V and J genes are TRBV5-4 and TRBJ1-1; the D is unclear. V lost 4 bases and J 6 bases, leaving 13 bases between the germline ends. CDR1 and CDR2 (germline): SGHNT, YYREEE (reference sequence). The CDR3 consists of 13 residues. The CDR3, as DNA: TGTGCCAGCAGCCGGGTGGATGGCGCTGAAGCTTTCTTT. Protein product: CASSRVDGAEAFF.

A few counts support this clonotype. The J gene is TRBJ2-5, the V gene TRBV5-1, with 8 bases identical to TRBD2. V was pared by 0 bases and J by 1 base, with 5 bases of the junction left unmatched. The CDR3 has 16 amino acids. From germline, CDR1 is SGHRS and CDR2 YFSETQ. CDR3 in amino acids: CASSLAVTSAQETQYF. The CDR3 region has the DNA TGCGCCAGCAGCTTGGCGGTGACTAGCGCCCAAGAGACCCAGTACTTC.